The rows below give T cell receptor beta chains drawn from one sample of a study of control samples from healthy donors and cancer patients. Data came from immunoSEQ multiplex PCR; TCRdb stores just in-frame clones and leaves some out. The sample yields approximately 100,000 clones, 88% seen once. The material sequenced was blood. These receptor sequences come from a man younger than 45 in good health. The CDR3 runs from the conserved cysteine through the conserved F or W. D genes are given only for firm matches. Expanded clones are given a class, and other clones once, few, many or no size at all.

clone_size: -
v_call: TRBV18
d_call: -
j_call: TRBJ2-7
cdr3_nt: TGTGCCAGCTCACTACCCACGGACGAGCAGTACTTC
cdr3_aa: CASSLPTDEQYF

clone_size: few
v_call: TRBV5-1
d_call: -
j_call: TRBJ2-7
cdr3_nt: TGCGCCAGCAGCTTGGGTGCCGGCGGCGAGCAGTACTTC
cdr3_aa: CASSLGAGGEQYF

clone_size: -
v_call: TRBV15
d_call: TRBD2
j_call: TRBJ2-5
cdr3_nt: TGTGCCACCAGCACTAGCGGGAGACGGGAGACCCAGTACTTC
cdr3_aa: CATSTSGRRETQYF

clone_size: -
v_call: TRBV6-6
d_call: TRBD2
j_call: TRBJ2-2
cdr3_nt: TGTGCCAGCAGTTACTCGACTAGCGGGAACACCGGGGAGCTGTTTTTT
cdr3_aa: CASSYSTSGNTGELFF

clone_size: once
v_call: TRBV6-5
d_call: TRBD2
j_call: TRBJ2-7
cdr3_nt: TGTGCCAGCAGTTACGGGGCCGGGGGGACCTACGAGCAGTACTTC
cdr3_aa: CASSYGAGGTYEQYF

clone_size: few
v_call: TRBV11-1
d_call: -
j_call: TRBJ1-2
cdr3_nt: TGTGCCAGCAGCTTCTGGGCAGGGGACCAGGGCTACACCTTC
cdr3_aa: CASSFWAGDQGYTF

clone_size: -
v_call: TRBV30
d_call: -
j_call: TRBJ1-5
cdr3_nt: TGTGCCTGGAGTACATTCCAGGGGTCCGGCAATCAGCCCCAGCATTTT
cdr3_aa: CAWSTFQGSGNQPQHF

clone_size: -
v_call: TRBV6-2/TRBV6-3
d_call: -
j_call: TRBJ1-2
cdr3_nt: TGTGCCAGCAGCAACGCCCGGGACGGACCCACTAACTATGGCTACACCTTC
cdr3_aa: CASSNARDGPTNYGYTF

clone_size: once
v_call: TRBV2
d_call: -
j_call: TRBJ2-2
cdr3_nt: TGTGCCAGCAGTGAATATCGGGCGGAGGAGCTGTTTTTT
cdr3_aa: CASSEYRAEELFF

clone_size: -
v_call: TRBV6-5
d_call: TRBD1
j_call: TRBJ2-3
cdr3_nt: TGTGCCAGCAGAAGGACAGGGGGCATATCAGATACGCAGTATTTT
cdr3_aa: CASRRTGGISDTQYF

clone_size: many
v_call: TRBV14
d_call: -
j_call: TRBJ1-1
cdr3_nt: TGTGCCAGCAGCCTACAATCCCGGGGGACTGAAGCTTTCTTT
cdr3_aa: CASSLQSRGTEAFF

clone_size: -
v_call: TRBV25-1
d_call: TRBD1
j_call: TRBJ2-7
cdr3_nt: TGTGCCAGCAGTAGCCGGGACAGGGGTTACGAGCAGTACTTC
cdr3_aa: CASSSRDRGYEQYF

clone_size: -
v_call: TRBV5-6
d_call: TRBD2
j_call: TRBJ2-1
cdr3_nt: TGTGCCGGAGGGAGGGTGGCTAGACTTCCTAATGAGCAGTTCTTC
cdr3_aa: CAGGRVARLPNEQFF

clone_size: -
v_call: TRBV29-1
d_call: -
j_call: TRBJ2-7
cdr3_nt: TGCAGCGCCGTCCGGGGGAATAGGGACGAGCAGTACTTC
cdr3_aa: CSAVRGNRDEQYF

clone_size: -
v_call: TRBV7-2
d_call: -
j_call: TRBJ1-3
cdr3_nt: TGTGCCAGCAGCTTAACTAGCGGGGGTTTCGGAAACACCATATATTTT
cdr3_aa: CASSLTSGGFGNTIYF

clone_size: -
v_call: TRBV29-1
d_call: -
j_call: TRBJ2-5
cdr3_nt: TGCAGCGTCAATTCCAGGGACCAAGAGACCCAGTACTTC
cdr3_aa: CSVNSRDQETQYF

clone_size: -
v_call: TRBV19
d_call: -
j_call: TRBJ1-1
cdr3_nt: TGTGCCAGTAGTTCGGGCGGATCCATCACTGAAGCTTTCTTT
cdr3_aa: CASSSGGSITEAFF

clone_size: -
v_call: TRBV3-1/TRBV3-2
d_call: -
j_call: TRBJ1-5
cdr3_nt: TGTGCCAGCAACCGACAGCCCCAGCATTTT
cdr3_aa: CASNRQPQHF

clone_size: -
v_call: TRBV9
d_call: -
j_call: TRBJ1-3
cdr3_nt: TGTGCCAGCAGCGTAGATGGACAACAACCCAACACCATATATTTT
cdr3_aa: CASSVDGQQPNTIYF

clone_size: -
v_call: TRBV6-4
d_call: -
j_call: TRBJ2-2
cdr3_nt: TGTGCCAGCAGTGACGGCGGGGAGCTGTTTTTT
cdr3_aa: CASSDGGELFF

clone_size: -
v_call: TRBV11-3
d_call: -
j_call: TRBJ2-3
cdr3_nt: TGTGCCAGCAGCTTAGAAAGGGACTCCGCTTATTTT
cdr3_aa: CASSLERDSAYF

clone_size: few
v_call: TRBV9
d_call: TRBD2
j_call: TRBJ2-1
cdr3_nt: TGTGCCAGCAGCGTAGGGGGACTAGCGGGAGAGTATGAGCAGTTCTTC
cdr3_aa: CASSVGGLAGEYEQFF

clone_size: -
v_call: TRBV6-6
d_call: -
j_call: TRBJ2-1
cdr3_nt: TGTGCCAGCAGTTACTCTAGGGCCTACAATGAGCAGTTCTTC
cdr3_aa: CASSYSRAYNEQFF

clone_size: -
v_call: TRBV7-5
d_call: -
j_call: TRBJ1-4
cdr3_nt: TGTGTCAGAAGCTTGGGCGGTAGGGGAGGAGGAGAAAAACTGTTTTTT
cdr3_aa: CVRSLGGRGGGEKLFF

clone_size: -
v_call: TRBV19
d_call: -
j_call: TRBJ2-7
cdr3_nt: TGTGCCAGTAGTATTTCCCCCGGGGTCCCCCCCTACGAGCAGTACTTC
cdr3_aa: CASSISPGVPPYEQYF

clone_size: -
v_call: TRBV27
d_call: TRBD1
j_call: TRBJ2-1
cdr3_nt: TGTGCCAGCAGTCAACCGGGACAGGGGATACTCAATGAGCAGTTCTTC
cdr3_aa: CASSQPGQGILNEQFF

clone_size: -
v_call: TRBV7-3
d_call: TRBD2
j_call: TRBJ2-7
cdr3_nt: TGTGCCAGCAGCATCTTAGCGGGAGGGACCGCCGAGCAGTACTTC
cdr3_aa: CASSILAGGTAEQYF

clone_size: -
v_call: TRBV10-1
d_call: TRBD1
j_call: TRBJ2-1
cdr3_nt: TGCGCCAGCACCCCGGACCGGGACAGAGAGCAGTTCTTC
cdr3_aa: CASTPDRDREQFF

clone_size: -
v_call: TRBV3-1/TRBV3-2
d_call: TRBD2
j_call: TRBJ2-4
cdr3_nt: TGTGCCAGCAGCCCCGCGTGGGAGGGCCGGAACATTCAGTACTTC
cdr3_aa: CASSPAWEGRNIQYF

clone_size: -
v_call: TRBV7-2
d_call: -
j_call: TRBJ2-1
cdr3_nt: TGTGCCAGCAGCTTAGCAGGGTGGAATGAGCAGTTCTTC
cdr3_aa: CASSLAGWNEQFF

clone_size: -
v_call: TRBV7-9
d_call: -
j_call: TRBJ2-5
cdr3_nt: TGTGCCAGCGTTGGACTCGACAGGGCTCTCAAGGGGGGCCAAGAGACCCAGTACTTC
cdr3_aa: CASVGLDRALKGGQETQYF

clone_size: -
v_call: TRBV7-2
d_call: TRBD1
j_call: TRBJ2-1
cdr3_nt: TGTGCCAGCAGACTACAGGGGGCGCCTGAGCAGTTCTTC
cdr3_aa: CASRLQGAPEQFF

clone_size: once
v_call: TRBV5-1
d_call: TRBD2
j_call: TRBJ2-3
cdr3_nt: TGCGCCAGCAGCTTTTTTGGTAGCGGGGGCCCTAGCACAGATACGCAGTATTTT
cdr3_aa: CASSFFGSGGPSTDTQYF

clone_size: -
v_call: TRBV6-6
d_call: -
j_call: TRBJ2-5
cdr3_nt: TGTGCCAGCAGTTACGGAACAGGGGGAGGGGAGACCCAGTACTTC
cdr3_aa: CASSYGTGGGETQYF

clone_size: -
v_call: TRBV6-1
d_call: TRBD1
j_call: TRBJ1-1
cdr3_nt: TGTGCCAGCAGTGAAAACGGACAGGGCAGAGCTTTCTTT
cdr3_aa: CASSENGQGRAFF

clone_size: once
v_call: TRBV19
d_call: TRBD1
j_call: TRBJ2-7
cdr3_nt: TGTGCCAGTAGTATAGTCGGGACAGGATACGAGCAGTACTTC
cdr3_aa: CASSIVGTGYEQYF

clone_size: -
v_call: TRBV24-1
d_call: -
j_call: TRBJ2-2
cdr3_nt: TGTGCCACCGGGGACACCGGGGAGCTGTTTTTT
cdr3_aa: CATGDTGELFF

clone_size: once
v_call: TRBV7-2
d_call: -
j_call: TRBJ1-2
cdr3_nt: TGTGCCAGCAGCGCGACAGTGAACTATGGCTACACCTTC
cdr3_aa: CASSATVNYGYTF

clone_size: -
v_call: TRBV28
d_call: TRBD1
j_call: TRBJ1-1
cdr3_nt: TGTGCCAGCAGTTCCTCAGGGGGCGCCCCTGAAGCTTTCTTT
cdr3_aa: CASSSSGGAPEAFF

clone_size: -
v_call: TRBV19
d_call: -
j_call: TRBJ1-1
cdr3_nt: TGTGCCAGCAGGGGATCTGAAGCTTTCTTT
cdr3_aa: CASRGSEAFF

clone_size: -
v_call: TRBV2
d_call: -
j_call: TRBJ1-5
cdr3_nt: TGTGCCAGCAGTCCCGAAGCCTTCGGTCAGCCCCAGCATTTT
cdr3_aa: CASSPEAFGQPQHF

clone_size: -
v_call: TRBV9
d_call: TRBD1
j_call: TRBJ1-2
cdr3_nt: TGTGCCAGCAGCGTAGAACAGGGGCTGGGCTACACCTTC
cdr3_aa: CASSVEQGLGYTF

clone_size: -
v_call: TRBV7-9
d_call: TRBD1
j_call: TRBJ2-2
cdr3_nt: TGTGCCAGCAGCTTAGGAGGGTCAGGGGGCTCCGGGGAGCTGTTTTTT
cdr3_aa: CASSLGGSGGSGELFF

clone_size: -
v_call: TRBV27
d_call: -
j_call: TRBJ2-3
cdr3_nt: TGTGCCAGCAGCTACACGTGGGGCGATACGCAGTATTTT
cdr3_aa: CASSYTWGDTQYF

clone_size: -
v_call: TRBV28
d_call: -
j_call: TRBJ1-5
cdr3_nt: TGTGCCAGCAGTTTCCAATCCAGGGGCCAGCCCCAGCATTTT
cdr3_aa: CASSFQSRGQPQHF

clone_size: few
v_call: TRBV5-4
d_call: TRBD2
j_call: TRBJ2-1
cdr3_nt: TGTGCCAGCAGCGTAGGACTAGCCAAAAACGAGGAGCAGTTCTTC
cdr3_aa: CASSVGLAKNEEQFF

clone_size: -
v_call: TRBV28
d_call: TRBD1
j_call: TRBJ2-7
cdr3_nt: TGTGCCAGCAGTTTCTTTAAGGGGGCATACGAGCAGTACTTC
cdr3_aa: CASSFFKGAYEQYF

clone_size: once
v_call: TRBV18
d_call: TRBD2
j_call: TRBJ2-2
cdr3_nt: TGTGCCAGCTCACCACCGGCACTAGCGGGAGGCACCGGGGAGCTGTTTTTT
cdr3_aa: CASSPPALAGGTGELFF

clone_size: -
v_call: TRBV28
d_call: -
j_call: TRBJ1-1
cdr3_nt: TGTGCCAGCAGTCCCCGACAGATCCTGGACACTGAAGCTTTCTTT
cdr3_aa: CASSPRQILDTEAFF

clone_size: -
v_call: TRBV7-9
d_call: TRBD1
j_call: TRBJ1-3
cdr3_nt: TGTGCCAGCAGCTTAAAGACAGGGCAAACCTCTGGAAACACCATATATTTT
cdr3_aa: CASSLKTGQTSGNTIYF

clone_size: -
v_call: TRBV2
d_call: TRBD1
j_call: TRBJ1-6
cdr3_nt: TGTGCCAGCAGAACACAGGGGGCGCGGAATTCACCCCTCCACTTT
cdr3_aa: CASRTQGARNSPLHF

clone_size: -
v_call: TRBV11-2
d_call: TRBD1
j_call: TRBJ2-5
cdr3_nt: TGTGCCAGCAGCCAGGACAGGGGACAAGAGACCCAGTACTTC
cdr3_aa: CASSQDRGQETQYF

clone_size: -
v_call: TRBV12-5
d_call: TRBD1
j_call: TRBJ2-2
cdr3_nt: TGTGCTAGTGGTGCCAACCTTGGACAGGCCGCGAACACCGGGGAGCTGTTTTTT
cdr3_aa: CASGANLGQAANTGELFF

clone_size: -
v_call: TRBV7-9
d_call: TRBD2
j_call: TRBJ2-1
cdr3_nt: TGTGCCAGCAGCTTAGGAGGGACTAACTCCTACAATGAGCAGTTCTTC
cdr3_aa: CASSLGGTNSYNEQFF

clone_size: -
v_call: TRBV29-1
d_call: -
j_call: TRBJ2-2
cdr3_nt: TGCAGCGTGAGGCGGGGCACCGGGGAGCTGTTTTTT
cdr3_aa: CSVRRGTGELFF

clone_size: -
v_call: TRBV5-1
d_call: -
j_call: TRBJ2-2
cdr3_nt: TGCGCCAGCAGCTTGCAAGCGGAGACCGGGGAGCTGTTTTTT
cdr3_aa: CASSLQAETGELFF

clone_size: -
v_call: TRBV9
d_call: -
j_call: TRBJ2-7
cdr3_nt: TGTGCCAGCAGCGTAACAACGGATTACGAGCAGTACTTC
cdr3_aa: CASSVTTDYEQYF